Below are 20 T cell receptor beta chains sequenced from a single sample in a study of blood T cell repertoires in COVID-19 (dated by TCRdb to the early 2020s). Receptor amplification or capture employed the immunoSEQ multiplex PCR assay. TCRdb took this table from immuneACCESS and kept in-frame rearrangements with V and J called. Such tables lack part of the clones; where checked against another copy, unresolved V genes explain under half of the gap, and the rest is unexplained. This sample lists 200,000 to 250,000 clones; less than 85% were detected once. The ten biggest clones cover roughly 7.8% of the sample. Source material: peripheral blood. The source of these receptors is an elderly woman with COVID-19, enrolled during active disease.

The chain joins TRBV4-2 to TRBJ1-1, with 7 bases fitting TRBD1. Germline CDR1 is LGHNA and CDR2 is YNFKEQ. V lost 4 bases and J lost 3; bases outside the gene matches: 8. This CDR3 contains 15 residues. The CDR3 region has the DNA TGTGCCAGCAGCCCCCGGGGACAGCGCTACACTGAAGCTTTCTTT. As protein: CASSPRGQRYTEAFF.

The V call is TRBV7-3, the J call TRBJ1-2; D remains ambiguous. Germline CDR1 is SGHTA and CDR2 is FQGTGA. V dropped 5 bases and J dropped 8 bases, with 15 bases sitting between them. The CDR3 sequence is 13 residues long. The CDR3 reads CASSPFSMGGYTF. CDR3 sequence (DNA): TGTGCCAGCAGCCCGTTCTCTATGGGCGGCTACACCTTC. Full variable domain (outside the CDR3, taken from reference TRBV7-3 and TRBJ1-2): GAGVSQTPSNKVTEKGKYVELRCDPISGHTALYWYRQSLGQGPEFLIYFQGTGAADDSGLPNDRFFAVRPEGSVSTLKIQRTERGDSAVYLCASSPFSMGGYTFGSGTRLTVV.

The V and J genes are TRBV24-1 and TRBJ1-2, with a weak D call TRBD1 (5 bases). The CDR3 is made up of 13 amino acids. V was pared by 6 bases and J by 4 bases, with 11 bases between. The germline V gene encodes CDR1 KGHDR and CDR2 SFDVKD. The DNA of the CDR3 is TGTGCCACCAGTTCAGGGTTCGGCTATGGCTACACCTTC. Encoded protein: CATSSGFGYGYTF.

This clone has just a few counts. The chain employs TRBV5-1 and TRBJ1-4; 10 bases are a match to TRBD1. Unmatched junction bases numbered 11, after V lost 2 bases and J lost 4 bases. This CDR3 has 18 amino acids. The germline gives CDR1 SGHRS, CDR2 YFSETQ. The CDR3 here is CASSLEPGTGAINEKLFF. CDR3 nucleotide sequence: TGCGCCAGCAGCTTAGAACCCGGGACAGGGGCCATTAATGAAAAACTGTTTTTT.

In nucleotides, the CDR3 is TGTGCCAGCAGTTCCACCGGGACACGGTCCAACGAGCAGTACTTC. This sequence encodes CASSSTGTRSNEQYF. The rearrangement joins TRBV27 to TRBJ2-7; TRBD1 is a possible D gene (6 bases). With 4 bases removed from V and 5 bases from J, the gap between germline ends came to 18 bases. From germline, CDR1 is MNHEY and CDR2 SMNVEV (reference sequence). The CDR3 contains 15 residues.

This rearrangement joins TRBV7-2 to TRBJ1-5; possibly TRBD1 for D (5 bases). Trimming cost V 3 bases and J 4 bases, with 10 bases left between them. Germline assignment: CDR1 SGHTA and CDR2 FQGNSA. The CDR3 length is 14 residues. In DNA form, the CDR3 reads TGTGCCAGCAGCTTTGGGGGGGATAATCAGCCCCAGCATTTT. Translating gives CASSFGGDNQPQHF. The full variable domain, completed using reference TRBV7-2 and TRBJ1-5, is GAGVSQSPSNKVTEKGKDVELRCDPISGHTALYWYRQSLGQGLEFLIYFQGNSAPDKSGLPSDRFSAERTGGSVSTLTIQRTQQEDSAVYLCASSFGGDNQPQHFGDGTRLSIL.

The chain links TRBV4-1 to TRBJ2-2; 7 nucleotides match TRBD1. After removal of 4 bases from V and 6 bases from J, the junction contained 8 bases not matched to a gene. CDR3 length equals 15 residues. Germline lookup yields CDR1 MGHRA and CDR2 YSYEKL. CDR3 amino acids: CASSLRDSRAGELFF. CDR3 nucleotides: TGCGCCAGCAGCCTCCGGGACAGTCGCGCCGGGGAGCTGTTTTTT.

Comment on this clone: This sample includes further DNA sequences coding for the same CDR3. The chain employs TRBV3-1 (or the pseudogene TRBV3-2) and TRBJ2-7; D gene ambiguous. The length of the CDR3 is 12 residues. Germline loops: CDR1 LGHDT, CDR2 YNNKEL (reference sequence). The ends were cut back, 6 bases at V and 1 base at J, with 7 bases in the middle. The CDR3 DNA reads TGTGCCAGCAGTCAGGTATCCTACGAGCAGTACTTC. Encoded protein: CASSQVSYEQYF.

CDR3 in amino acids: CASSIDPAGGRDTQYF. The DNA for the CDR3 is TGTGCCAGTAGTATTGACCCAGCGGGGGGACGGGATACGCAGTATTTT. The chain recombines TRBV19 with TRBJ2-3, with 9 bases fitting TRBD2. The CDR3 has 16 amino acids. Germline CDR1 LNHDA, CDR2 SQIVND (reference sequence). V was pared by 3 bases and J by 6 bases, with 10 bases of the junction left unmatched.

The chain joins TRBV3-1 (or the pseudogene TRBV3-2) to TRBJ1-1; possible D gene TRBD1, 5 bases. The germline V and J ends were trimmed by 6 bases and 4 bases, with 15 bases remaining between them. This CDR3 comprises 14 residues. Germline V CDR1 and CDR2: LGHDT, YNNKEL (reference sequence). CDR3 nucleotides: TGTGCCAGCAGGATGGAGGGGTTCGGCACTGAAGCTTTCTTT. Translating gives CASRMEGFGTEAFF.

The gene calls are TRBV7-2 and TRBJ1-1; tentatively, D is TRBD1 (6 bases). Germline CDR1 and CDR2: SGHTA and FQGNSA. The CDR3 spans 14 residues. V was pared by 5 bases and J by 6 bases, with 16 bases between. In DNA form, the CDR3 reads TGTGCCAGCAGCCTTATCGGGAGGGGGGCTGAAGCTTTCTTT. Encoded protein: CASSLIGRGAEAFF.

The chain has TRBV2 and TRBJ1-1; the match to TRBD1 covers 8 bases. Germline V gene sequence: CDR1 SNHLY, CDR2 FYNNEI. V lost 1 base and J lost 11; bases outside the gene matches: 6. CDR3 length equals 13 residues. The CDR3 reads CASSEGMRQGAFF. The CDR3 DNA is TGTGCCAGCAGTGAAGGAATGAGACAGGGGGCTTTCTTT.

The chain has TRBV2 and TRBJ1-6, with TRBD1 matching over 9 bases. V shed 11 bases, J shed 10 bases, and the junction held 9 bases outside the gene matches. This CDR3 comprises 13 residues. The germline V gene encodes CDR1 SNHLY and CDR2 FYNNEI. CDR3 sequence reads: CAAKGQGGSPLHF. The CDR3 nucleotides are TGTGCCGCCAAGGGACAGGGAGGATCACCCCTCCACTTT.

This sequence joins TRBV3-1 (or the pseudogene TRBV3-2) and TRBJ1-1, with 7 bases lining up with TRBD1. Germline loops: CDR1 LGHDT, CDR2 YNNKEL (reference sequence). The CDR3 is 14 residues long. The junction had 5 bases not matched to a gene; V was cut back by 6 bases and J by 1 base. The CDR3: CASRRQGANTEAFF. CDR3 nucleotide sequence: TGTGCCAGCAGACGACAGGGTGCGAACACTGAAGCTTTCTTT.

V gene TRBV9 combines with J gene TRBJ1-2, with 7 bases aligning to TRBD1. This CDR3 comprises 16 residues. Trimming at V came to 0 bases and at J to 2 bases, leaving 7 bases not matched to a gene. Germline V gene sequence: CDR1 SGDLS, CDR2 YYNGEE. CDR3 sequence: CASSVAWAGGNYGYTF. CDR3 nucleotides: TGTGCCAGCAGCGTAGCTTGGGCAGGGGGGAACTATGGCTACACCTTC.

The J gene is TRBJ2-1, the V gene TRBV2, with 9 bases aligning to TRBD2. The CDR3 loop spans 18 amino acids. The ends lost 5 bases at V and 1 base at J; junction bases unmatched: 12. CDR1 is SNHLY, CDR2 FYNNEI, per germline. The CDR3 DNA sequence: TGTGCCAGCAGTCACCAGACTAGCGGAGAAGGGTCCTACAATGAGCAGTTCTTC. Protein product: CASSHQTSGEGSYNEQFF.

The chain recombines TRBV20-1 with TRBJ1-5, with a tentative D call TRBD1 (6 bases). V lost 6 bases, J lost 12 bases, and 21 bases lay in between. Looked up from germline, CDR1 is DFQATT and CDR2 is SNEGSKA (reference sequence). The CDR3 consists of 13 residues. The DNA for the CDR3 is TGCAGTGCCAGTGGACAGAGTGCCCGGAGCCAGCATTTT. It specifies CSASGQSARSQHF.

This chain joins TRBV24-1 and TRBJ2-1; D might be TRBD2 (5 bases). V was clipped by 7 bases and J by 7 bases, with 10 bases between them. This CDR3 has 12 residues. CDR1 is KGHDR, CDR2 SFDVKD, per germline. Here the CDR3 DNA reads TGTGCCACCAGGGGGTCGGGGAATGAGCAGTTCTTC. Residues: CATRGSGNEQFF.

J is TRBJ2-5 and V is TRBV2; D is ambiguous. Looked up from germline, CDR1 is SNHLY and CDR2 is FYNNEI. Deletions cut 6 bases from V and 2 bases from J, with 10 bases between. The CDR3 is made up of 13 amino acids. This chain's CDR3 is CASSYSTQETQYF. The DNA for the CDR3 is TGTGCCAGCAGCTATTCCACGCAAGAGACCCAGTACTTC.

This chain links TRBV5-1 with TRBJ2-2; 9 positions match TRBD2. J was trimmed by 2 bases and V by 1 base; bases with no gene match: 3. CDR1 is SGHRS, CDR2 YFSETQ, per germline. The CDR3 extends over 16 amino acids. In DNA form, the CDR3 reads TGCGCCAGCAGCTTGTTAGCGGGGGCCAACACCGGGGAGCTGTTTTTT. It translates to CASSLLAGANTGELFF.